The T cell receptor (beta chain) under discussion was sequenced for a study of blood T cell repertoires in COVID-19. The CDR3 is made up of 15 amino acids. The germline gives CDR1 SGHRS, CDR2 YFSETQ. Trimming shortened V by 2 bases and J by 6 bases, and 18 bases separated the two germline ends. Libraries were prepared by immunoSEQ multiplex PCR; TCRdb keeps only in-frame clonotypes and omits some of them. In the table there are approximately 170,000 clones, 86% of which are singletons. The receptor was derived from a woman in her sixties with COVID-19, enrolled during active disease. V usage is TRBV5-1 and J usage is TRBJ2-7; tentative D call: TRBD2 (6 bases). Source material: peripheral blood. The CDR3 nucleotides are TGCGCCAGCAGCTTCGCTACTAGCCTCCCTAGCGAGCAGTACTTC. Translation gives CASSFATSLPSEQYF.